The present T cell receptor (beta chain) was sequenced within a study of blood T cell repertoires in COVID-19. Across the whole study: The analysed material was cDNA or gDNA that came from T cells, B-cell-depleted T cells, or PBMCs.

The data were produced by immunoSEQ multiplex PCR, yet TCRdb's version contains in-frame clones alone and is incomplete. Of 150,000 or so clones listed, about 90% are singletons. Trimming removed 0 bases from V and 3 bases from J; junction bases left unmatched: 4. The CDR3 loop spans 16 amino acids. Germline V CDR1 and CDR2: SGHNT, YENEEA. The source is a man older than 75 with acute or convalescent COVID-19. This rearrangement joins TRBV11-3 to TRBJ2-1; 8 bases fit TRBD2. The source material was peripheral blood. CDR3 protein: CASSLEAGVGYNEQFF. The CDR3 nucleotides are TGTGCCAGCAGCTTAGAAGCGGGAGTGGGCTACAATGAGCAGTTCTTC.